This T cell receptor (beta chain) was profiled in a study of blood T cell repertoires in COVID-19. The CDR3 spans 16 residues. Germline assignment: CDR1 LGHDT and CDR2 YNNKEL (reference sequence). V lost 0 bases, J lost 10 bases, and 19 bases lay in between. Libraries were prepared by immunoSEQ multiplex PCR; TCRdb keeps only in-frame clonotypes and omits some of them. The profile shows 90,000 or so clones, 70% to 90% of them singletons. Material: peripheral blood. This sequence originates from a human donor in a cohort sampled during active COVID-19. J is TRBJ2-1 and V is TRBV3-1 (or the pseudogene TRBV3-2); D might be TRBD1 (5 bases). The CDR3 protein is CASSQENRNAWWEQFF. Here the CDR3 DNA reads TGTGCCAGCAGCCAAGAGAACAGGAACGCATGGTGGGAGCAGTTCTTC.